This TCR beta chain is from a study of blood T cells in healthy people across ages. V lost 5 bases to trimming and J lost 0 bases, with 11 bases between them. This CDR3 region has 14 residues. Looked up from germline, CDR1 is DFQATT and CDR2 is SNEGSKA (reference sequence). Sample-barcoded 5' priming and a J-beta primer mix drove a second PCR of 7 to 11 cycles. TCRdb fed the 5' RACE reads into MiXCR, producing one record per CDR3 protein. The table shows more than 500,000 distinct CDR3 sequences, with 27% occurring only once. Sequenced sample: blood. This sequence joins TRBV20-1 and TRBJ1-5; D gene ambiguous. The sequence was collected from a woman between 65 and 79 years old in good health. This CDR3 is CSAPDGLSNQPQHF. CDR3 nucleotides: TGCAGTGCTCCCGACGGACTTAGCAATCAGCCCCAGCATTTT.